The text below deals with one TCR beta chain. Antigen unknown. The data were taken from a study of early stage breast cancer tumors. Turning to the study itself: About 70% of the 16 invasive tumors were ER+, PR+ and HER2-. Among approximately 12 ER+/PR+/HER2- tumors, eight were ductal, four lobular. The study, taken as a whole, reports: Commonly generated sequences made up most enriched TCRB sequences shared between patients.

Tumor samples used roughly 18-55 mg of diced tissue. TCRdb keeps only in-frame clones here, not all; method: immunoSEQ multiplex PCR. The sample records several thousand clones, approximately 72% being singletons. This TCR was sampled from a person between 50 and 60 years old with breast cancer. Sequencing was carried out using breast tumor tissue.

CDR3 coding DNA: TGTGCCAGCCTTTTACGGGAGGGCTCCTACAATGAGCAGTTCTTC. It encodes CASLLREGSYNEQFF. This chain connects TRBV7-8 to TRBJ2-1; 8 bases are a match to TRBD2. V lost 8 bases to trimming and J lost 0 bases; unmatched junction nucleotides: 6. This CDR3 spans 15 amino acids. Per the germline V gene, CDR1 is SGHVS and CDR2 is FQNEAQ.